This T cell receptor beta chain is from a study of shared clonotypes between healthy human individuals. It was at deep level that the assay was run. The data were produced by immunoSEQ multiplex PCR, yet TCRdb's version contains in-frame clones alone and is incomplete. The table records approximately 2.1 million clones, 85% to 95% of them present only once. CDR1 ENHRY and CDR2 SYGVKD come from the germline V gene. The CDR3 length is 13 residues. V dropped 10 bases and J dropped 5 bases, with 17 bases sitting between them. Sequenced: naive CD4+ T cells from PBMCs. Indicated subset: CD45RA+ positively selected. This clonotype was sampled from a young man in good health. Some clones in this sample may be carry-over from other donors' samples. The chain joins TRBV10-3 to TRBJ2-5; weak D call: TRBD1 (6 bases). The CDR3 DNA reads as TGTGCCACAGGTCGAGGGGGTTTGGAGACCCAGTACTTC. Translated: CATGRGGLETQYF.